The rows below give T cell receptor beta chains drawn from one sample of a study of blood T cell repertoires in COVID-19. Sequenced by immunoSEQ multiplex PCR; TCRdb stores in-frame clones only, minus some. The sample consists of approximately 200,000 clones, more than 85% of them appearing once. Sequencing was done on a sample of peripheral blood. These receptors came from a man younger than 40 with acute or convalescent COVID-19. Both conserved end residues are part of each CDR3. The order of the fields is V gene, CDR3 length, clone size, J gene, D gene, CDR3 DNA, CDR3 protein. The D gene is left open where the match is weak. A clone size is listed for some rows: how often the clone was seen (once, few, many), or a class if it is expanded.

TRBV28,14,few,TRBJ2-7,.,TGTGCCAGCACCGGACTTCAGGGGCTCTACGAGCAGTACTTC,CASTGLQGLYEQYF
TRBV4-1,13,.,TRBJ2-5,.,TGCGCCAGCAGCCTCCGACAGCAAGAGACCCAGTACTTC,CASSLRQQETQYF
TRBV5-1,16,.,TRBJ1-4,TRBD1,TGCGCCAGCAGCTTGGTCGGGGCAGGGGGCCTAGAAAAACTGTTTTTT,CASSLVGAGGLEKLFF
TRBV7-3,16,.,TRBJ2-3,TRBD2,TGTGCCAGCAGCCCAGGTTTTGTGGGAGGGACAGATACGCAGTATTTT,CASSPGFVGGTDTQYF
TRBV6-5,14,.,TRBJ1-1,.,TGTGCCAGCAGTTACTTTGGGCGGAACACTGAAGCTTTCTTT,CASSYFGRNTEAFF
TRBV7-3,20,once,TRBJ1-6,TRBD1,TGTGCCAGCAGCTTAACCCCAATGATACCAGGGACAGGGGGTGGTTCACCCCTCCACTTT,CASSLTPMIPGTGGGSPLHF
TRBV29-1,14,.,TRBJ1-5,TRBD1,TGCAGCGTTACACAGGGGGGCATCAATCAGCCCCAGCATTTT,CSVTQGGINQPQHF
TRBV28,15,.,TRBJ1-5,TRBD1,TGTGCCAGCAGTCCAAGGACAGGGGGGGTGGAGCCCCAGCATTTT,CASSPRTGGVEPQHF
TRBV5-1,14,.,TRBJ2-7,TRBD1,TGCGCCAGCAGCTCCTGGACAGGCTCCTACGAGCAGTACTTC,CASSSWTGSYEQYF
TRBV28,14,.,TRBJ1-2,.,TGTGCCAGCAGTTTAGGGCAGACTAACTATGGCTACACCTTC,CASSLGQTNYGYTF
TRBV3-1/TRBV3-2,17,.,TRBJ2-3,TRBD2,TGTGCCAGCAGCCAAGAGTTGATAGCGGGATTCACAGATACGCAGTATTTT,CASSQELIAGFTDTQYF
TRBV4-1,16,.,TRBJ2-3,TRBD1,TGCGCCAGCAGACTTCAACAGGGGGCGCTACCAGATACGCAGTATTTT,CASRLQQGALPDTQYF
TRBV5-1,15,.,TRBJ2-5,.,TGCGCCAGCAGCTTGGTTCCTAGGGGACAAGAGACCCAGTACTTC,CASSLVPRGQETQYF
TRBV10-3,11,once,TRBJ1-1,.,TGTGCCATCAGTGAAGGGGGAGACACTTTCTTT,CAISEGGDTFF
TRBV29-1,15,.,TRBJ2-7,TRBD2,TGCAGCGTTCCTAAACTAGCGGGAGGGGGCTACGAGCAGTACTTC,CSVPKLAGGGYEQYF
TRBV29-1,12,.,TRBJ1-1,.,TGCAGCGCCGTCACAGGGAGCACTGAAGCTTTCTTT,CSAVTGSTEAFF
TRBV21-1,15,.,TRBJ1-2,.,TGTGCCAGCAGCCCACCTGAGACAGGGACGGATGGCTACACCTTC,CASSPPETGTDGYTF
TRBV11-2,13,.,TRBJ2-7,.,TGTGCCAGCAGCTTTGTCGGTCCCTACGAGCAGTACTTC,CASSFVGPYEQYF
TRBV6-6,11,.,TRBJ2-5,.,TGTGCCAGCAGAACCGAGGAGACCCAGTACTTC,CASRTEETQYF
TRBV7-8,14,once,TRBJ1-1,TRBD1,TGTGCCAGCAGCCACCCACACCGACAGGGAGAAGCTTTCTTT,CASSHPHRQGEAFF
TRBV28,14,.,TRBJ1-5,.,TGTGCCAGCCGATCGGGGGGGGGAGATCAGCCCCAGCATTTT,CASRSGGGDQPQHF
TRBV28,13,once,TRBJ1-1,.,TGTGCCAGCTCCCCCGGGATGCTGACTGAAGCTTTCTTT,CASSPGMLTEAFF
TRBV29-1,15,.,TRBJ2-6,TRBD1,TGCAGCGTTAAACAGGGGATTTCTGGGGCCAACGTCCTGACTTTC,CSVKQGISGANVLTF
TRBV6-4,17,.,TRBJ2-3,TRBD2,TGTGCCAGCAGTGACTCTAGCGGGGGCGGTAGCACAGATACGCAGTATTTT,CASSDSSGGGSTDTQYF
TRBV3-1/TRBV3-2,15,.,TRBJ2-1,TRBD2,TGTGCCAGCAGCCCTACCGCGGGGGAGGGAAATGAGCAGTTCTTC,CASSPTAGEGNEQFF
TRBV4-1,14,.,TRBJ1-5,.,TGCGCCAGCATGGACGTGGGGGGGAATCAGCCCCAGCATTTT,CASMDVGGNQPQHF
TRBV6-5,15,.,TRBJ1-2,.,TGTGCCAGCAGTTACGTTTCCCCGCGGTACTATGGCTACACCTTC,CASSYVSPRYYGYTF
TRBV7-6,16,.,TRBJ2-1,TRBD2,TGTGCCAGCAGCTTATTTCAGCGGGGGGGCCCCAATGAGCAGTTCTTC,CASSLFQRGGPNEQFF
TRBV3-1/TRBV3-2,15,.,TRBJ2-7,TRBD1,TGTGCCAGCTCCCTTGGGCACAGGGGGCTTTACGAGCAGTACTTC,CASSLGHRGLYEQYF
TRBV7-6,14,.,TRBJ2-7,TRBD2,TGTGCCAGCAGCCGCTCGGGGGGGTCCTACGAGCAGTACTTC,CASSRSGGSYEQYF
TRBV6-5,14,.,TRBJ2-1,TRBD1,TGTGCCAGCAGTTGGGGGACAGGGAACAATGAGCAGTTCTTC,CASSWGTGNNEQFF
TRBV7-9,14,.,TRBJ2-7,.,TGTGTCAGCAGCTCACGGGACTCCTTCTACGAGCAGTACTTC,CVSSSRDSFYEQYF
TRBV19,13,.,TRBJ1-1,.,TGTGCCAGTAGTATGACAGAGAACACTGAAGCTTTCTTT,CASSMTENTEAFF
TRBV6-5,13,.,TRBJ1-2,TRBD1,TGTGCCAGCAGCTCAACAGGGGACTATGGCTACACCTTC,CASSSTGDYGYTF
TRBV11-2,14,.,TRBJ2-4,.,TGTGCCAGCAGCACTCAGGGGATCGTAAGCATTCAGTACTTC,CASSTQGIVSIQYF
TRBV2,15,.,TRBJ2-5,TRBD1,TGTGCCAGCAGCCCTGGAGGGACAGGGCGAGAGACCCAGTACTTC,CASSPGGTGRETQYF
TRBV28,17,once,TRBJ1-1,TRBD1,TGTGCCAGCAGTTTATGGGGCAGGGGGAATGGTAAAACTGAAGCTTTCTTT,CASSLWGRGNGKTEAFF
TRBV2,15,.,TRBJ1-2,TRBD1,TGTGCCAGCAGTGGACAGGGACAGGGGGCGGCGGGCTACACCTTC,CASSGQGQGAAGYTF
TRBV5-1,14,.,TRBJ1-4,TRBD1,TGCGCCAGCAGCTGGGGGGACAGGGACGAAAAACTGTTTTTT,CASSWGDRDEKLFF
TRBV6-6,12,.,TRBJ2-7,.,TGTGCCACCAGTACGTCAGGGGACGAGCAGTACTTC,CATSTSGDEQYF
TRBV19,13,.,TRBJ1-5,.,TGTGCCAGTAACGCAGGAAGGCGTCAGCCCCAGCATTTT,CASNAGRRQPQHF
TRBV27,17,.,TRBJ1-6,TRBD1,TGTGCCAGCAGTTTTTTACAGGGGAGCTCCTATAATTCACCCCTCCACTTT,CASSFLQGSSYNSPLHF
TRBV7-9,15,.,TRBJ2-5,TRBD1,TGTGCCAGCAGGAACGGGGACAGGGCCCAAGAGACCCAGTACTTC,CASRNGDRAQETQYF
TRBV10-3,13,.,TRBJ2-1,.,TGTGCCATCAGTGAGTCTGCGTACAATGAGCAGTTCTTC,CAISESAYNEQFF
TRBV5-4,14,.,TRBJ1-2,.,TGTGCCAGCAGCTTCCTGGACGGGGGCTATGGCTACACCTTC,CASSFLDGGYGYTF
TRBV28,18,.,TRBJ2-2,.,TGTGCCAGCAGTTTATATCTAGGAGGGATAGGTCGCACCGGGGAGCTGTTTTTT,CASSLYLGGIGRTGELFF
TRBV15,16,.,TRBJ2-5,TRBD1,TGTGCCACCAGCCCGACGGGGGGACAGGGAGAAGAGACCCAGTACTTC,CATSPTGGQGEETQYF
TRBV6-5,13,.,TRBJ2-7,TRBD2,TGTGCCAGCAGAAGCGGGGGGGCCGGCGAGCAGTACTTC,CASRSGGAGEQYF
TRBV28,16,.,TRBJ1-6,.,TGTGCCAGCAGTTTGCATGGGAGGTCCTATAATTCACCCCTCCACTTT,CASSLHGRSYNSPLHF
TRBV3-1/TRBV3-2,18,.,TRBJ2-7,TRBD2,TGTGCCAGCAGCCAAGTAGCGCCTAGCGGGGGGGGTTACTACGAGCAGTACTTC,CASSQVAPSGGGYYEQYF
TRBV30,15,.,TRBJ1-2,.,TGTGCCTGGAGTGGGGGTTTGGGGGCCTACTATGGCTACACCTTC,CAWSGGLGAYYGYTF
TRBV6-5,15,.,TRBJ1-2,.,TGTGCCAGCAGTATGACAGCATCATTTAACTATGGCTACACCTTC,CASSMTASFNYGYTF
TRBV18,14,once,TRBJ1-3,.,TGTGCCAGCTCCCGTGACTTCTCTGGAAACACCATATATTTT,CASSRDFSGNTIYF
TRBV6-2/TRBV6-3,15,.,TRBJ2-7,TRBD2,TGTGCCAGCAGCCAGACTAGCGGGAGCCGCTACGAGCAGTACTTC,CASSQTSGSRYEQYF
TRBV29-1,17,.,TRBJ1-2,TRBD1,TGCAGCGTTGGGGAGCTTTGGGGGACAGGGGCCGACTATGGCTACACCTTC,CSVGELWGTGADYGYTF
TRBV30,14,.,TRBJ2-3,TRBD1,TGTGCCTGGGCTGCGGGACAGGCCACAGATACGCAGTATTTT,CAWAAGQATDTQYF
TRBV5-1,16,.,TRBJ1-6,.,TGCGCCAGCTCAACAGGGACAAACTCCTATAATTCACCCCTCCACTTT,CASSTGTNSYNSPLHF
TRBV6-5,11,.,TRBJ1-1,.,TGTGCCAGCAGCATGAACACTGAAGCTTTCTTT,CASSMNTEAFF
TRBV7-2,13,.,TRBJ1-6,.,TGTGCCAGCAGCCAGGGAAATAATTCACCCCTCCACTTT,CASSQGNNSPLHF